This TCR beta chain was sequenced in a study of T cells in Graves' hyperthyroidism and ophthalmopathy. The CDR3 totals 14 residues. Germline V gene data show CDR1 as SEHNR and CDR2 as FQNEAQ (reference sequence). Trimming stripped 4 bases from V and 0 bases from J, with 9 bases between. The TCR beta CDR3 regions underwent amplification using RNA transcripts as the source. HTBI primers were employed in a first-round RT-PCR of the TCR CDR3. TCRdb redid the calling of the multiplex PCR reads with MiXCR, one entry per CDR3 protein. The repertoire holds about 840,000 distinct CDR3 sequences, more than 30% seen once, with over 8% in the top ten.

The sample consisted of blood. V and J are TRBV7-9 and TRBJ1-1; D not resolved. This TCR came from a young man with Graves' hyperthyroidism. The CDR3 nucleotides are TGTGCCAGCAGCTCACAGATCGTGAACACTGAAGCTTTCTTT. Translation: CASSSQIVNTEAFF.